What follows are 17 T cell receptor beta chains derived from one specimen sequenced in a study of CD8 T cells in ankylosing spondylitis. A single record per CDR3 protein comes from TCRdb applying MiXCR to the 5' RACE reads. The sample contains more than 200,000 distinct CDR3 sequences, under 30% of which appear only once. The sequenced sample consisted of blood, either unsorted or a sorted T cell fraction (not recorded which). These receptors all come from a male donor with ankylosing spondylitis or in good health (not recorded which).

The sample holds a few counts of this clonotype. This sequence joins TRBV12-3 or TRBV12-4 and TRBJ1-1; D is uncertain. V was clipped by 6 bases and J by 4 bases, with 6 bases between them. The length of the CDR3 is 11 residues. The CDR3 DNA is TGTGCCAGCAGGTTGGCCACTGAAGCTTTCTTT. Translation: CASRLATEAFF.

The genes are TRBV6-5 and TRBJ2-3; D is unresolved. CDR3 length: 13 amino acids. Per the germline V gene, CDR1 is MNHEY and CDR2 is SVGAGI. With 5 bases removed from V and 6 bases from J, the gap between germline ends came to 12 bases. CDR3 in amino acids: CASSQDPRDTQYF. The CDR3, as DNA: TGTGCCAGCAGTCAGGACCCCCGTGATACGCAGTATTTT.

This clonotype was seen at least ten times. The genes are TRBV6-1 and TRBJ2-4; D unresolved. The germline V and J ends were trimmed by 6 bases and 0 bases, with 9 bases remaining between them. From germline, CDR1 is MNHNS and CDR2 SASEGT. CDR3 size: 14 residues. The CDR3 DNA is TGTGCCAGCAGGGCAGATTCAGCCAAAAACATTCAGTACTTC. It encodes CASRADSAKNIQYF.

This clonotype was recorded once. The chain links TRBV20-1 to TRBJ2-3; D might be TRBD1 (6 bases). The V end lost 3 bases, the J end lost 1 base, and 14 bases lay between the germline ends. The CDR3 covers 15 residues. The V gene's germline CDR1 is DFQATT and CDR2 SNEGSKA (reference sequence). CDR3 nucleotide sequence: TGCAGTGCTAGGGCAGGGGCATCCGGCACAGATACGCAGTATTTT. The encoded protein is CSARAGASGTDTQYF.

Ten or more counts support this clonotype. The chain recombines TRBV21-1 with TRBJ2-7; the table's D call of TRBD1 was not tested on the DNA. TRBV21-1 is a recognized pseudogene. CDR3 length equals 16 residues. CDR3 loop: CASSQTSTALLYEQYF. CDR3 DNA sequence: TGTGCCAGCAGCCAAACGTCGACAGCCCTTTTATACGAGCAGTACTTC.

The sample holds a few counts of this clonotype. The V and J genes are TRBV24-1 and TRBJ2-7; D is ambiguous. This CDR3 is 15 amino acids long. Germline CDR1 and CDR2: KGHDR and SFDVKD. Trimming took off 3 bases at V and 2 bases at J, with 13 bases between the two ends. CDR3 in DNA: TGTGCCACCAGTGATCCGGACGGCGGACCCTACGAGCAGTACTTC. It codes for CATSDPDGGPYEQYF.

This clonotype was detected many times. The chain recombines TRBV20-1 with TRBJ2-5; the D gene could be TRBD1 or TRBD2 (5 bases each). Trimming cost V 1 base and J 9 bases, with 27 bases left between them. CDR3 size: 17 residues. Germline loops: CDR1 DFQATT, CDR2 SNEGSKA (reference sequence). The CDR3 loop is CSARAVSGTPTSGAQYF. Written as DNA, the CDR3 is TGCAGTGCTAGAGCCGTCTCCGGGACGCCGACCTCTGGGGCCCAGTACTTC.

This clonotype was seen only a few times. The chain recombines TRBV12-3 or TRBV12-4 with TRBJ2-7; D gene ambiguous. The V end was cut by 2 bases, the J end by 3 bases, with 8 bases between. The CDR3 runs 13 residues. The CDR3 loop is CASSLTRSYEQYF. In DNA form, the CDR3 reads TGTGCCAGCAGTTTAACCAGGAGCTACGAGCAGTACTTC.

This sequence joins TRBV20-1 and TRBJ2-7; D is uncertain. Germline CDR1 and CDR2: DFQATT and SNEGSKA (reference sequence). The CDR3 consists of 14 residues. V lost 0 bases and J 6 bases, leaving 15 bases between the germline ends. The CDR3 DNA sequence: TGCAGTGCTAGAGATCTCTCCCTATCCCTCGAGCAGTACTTC. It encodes CSARDLSLSLEQYF.

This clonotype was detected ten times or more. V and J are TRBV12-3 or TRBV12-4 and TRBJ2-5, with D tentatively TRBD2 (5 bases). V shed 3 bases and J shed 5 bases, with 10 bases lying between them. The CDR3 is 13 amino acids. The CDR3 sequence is CASSFGPGETQYF. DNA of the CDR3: TGTGCCAGCAGTTTCGGGCCGGGGGAGACCCAGTACTTC.

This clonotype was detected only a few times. The CDR3 loop is CASSSSGINQPQHF. DNA for the CDR3: TGTGCCAGCAGCTCGTCAGGGATCAATCAGCCCCAGCATTTT. The chain joins TRBV7-9 to TRBJ1-5, with D maybe TRBD1 (5 bases). V gave up 4 bases and J gave up 3 bases, with 10 bases separating them. Germline values: CDR1 SEHNR, CDR2 FQNEAQ (reference sequence). The CDR3 loop spans 14 amino acids.

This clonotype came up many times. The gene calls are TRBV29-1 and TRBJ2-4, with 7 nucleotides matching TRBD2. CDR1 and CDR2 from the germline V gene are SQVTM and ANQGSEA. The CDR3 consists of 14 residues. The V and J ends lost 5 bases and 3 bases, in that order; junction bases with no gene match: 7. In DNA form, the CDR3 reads TGCAGCGTTCGGCGGGGGTTTGACAAAAACATTCAGTACTTC. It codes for CSVRRGFDKNIQYF.

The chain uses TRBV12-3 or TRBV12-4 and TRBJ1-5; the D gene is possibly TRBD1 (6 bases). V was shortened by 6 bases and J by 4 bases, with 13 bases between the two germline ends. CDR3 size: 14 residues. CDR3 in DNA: TGTGCCAGCAGCCAAGAACAGGGAAATCAGCCCCAGCATTTT. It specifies CASSQEQGNQPQHF.

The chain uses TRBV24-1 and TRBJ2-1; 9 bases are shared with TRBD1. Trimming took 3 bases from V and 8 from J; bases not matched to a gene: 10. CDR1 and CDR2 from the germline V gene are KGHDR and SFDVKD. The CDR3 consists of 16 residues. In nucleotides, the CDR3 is TGTGCCACCAGTGATATCCGGACAGGGGCGGTGGATGAGCAGTTCTTC. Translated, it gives CATSDIRTGAVDEQFF.

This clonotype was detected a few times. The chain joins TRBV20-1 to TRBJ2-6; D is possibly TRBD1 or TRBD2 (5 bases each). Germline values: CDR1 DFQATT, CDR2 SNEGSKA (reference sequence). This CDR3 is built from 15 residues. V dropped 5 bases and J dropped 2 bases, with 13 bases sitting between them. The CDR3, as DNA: TGCAGTGCTGGGGGAAGGCGGGCTGGGGCCAACGTCCTGACTTTC. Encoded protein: CSAGGRRAGANVLTF.

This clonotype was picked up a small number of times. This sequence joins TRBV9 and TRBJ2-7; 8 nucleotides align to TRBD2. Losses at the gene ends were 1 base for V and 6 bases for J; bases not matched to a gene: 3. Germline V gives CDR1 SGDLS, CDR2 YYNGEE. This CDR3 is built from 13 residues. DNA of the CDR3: TGTGCCAGCAGCGTAAGCGGGGGTGGCGAGCAGTACTTC. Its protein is CASSVSGGGEQYF.

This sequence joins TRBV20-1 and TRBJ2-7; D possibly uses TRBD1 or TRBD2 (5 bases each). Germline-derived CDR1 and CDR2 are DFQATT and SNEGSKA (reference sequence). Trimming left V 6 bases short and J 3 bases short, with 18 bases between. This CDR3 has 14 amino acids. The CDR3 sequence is CSARTERGNYEQYF. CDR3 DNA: TGCAGTGCCCGGACCGAGAGGGGCAACTACGAGCAGTACTTC.